The entry below gives a single TCR beta chain sequence along with its context. The entry originates in a study of control samples from healthy donors and cancer patients. Measured with immunoSEQ multiplex PCR; TCRdb has only the in-frame clones, and not every one. The sample has 150,000 or so clones, roughly 89% seen once. The sequence was collected from a young man in good health. Sequences were obtained from blood.

For the CDR3, the DNA is TGTGCCAGCAGCTCGGGGCCCCTCTTACCGCCCTACAATGAGCAGTTCTTC. Amino acids: CASSSGPLLPPYNEQFF. V usage is TRBV7-9 and J usage is TRBJ2-1, with D perhaps being TRBD1 or TRBD2 (5 bases each). Germline V lookup: CDR1 SEHNR, CDR2 FQNEAQ (reference sequence). V was pared by 4 bases and J by 2 bases, with 18 bases between. This CDR3 has 17 amino acids.